This T cell receptor (beta chain) stems from a study of T-cell reconstitution after alpha-beta-depleted transplantation in children. Preparation of the TCRbeta library used unique molecular identifiers. Each CDR3 protein gets one entry after TCRdb re-called the PCR reads with MiXCR. The sample gives about 350,000 distinct CDR3 sequences, 13% of which show up once; about 4% is in the top ten. The CDR3 spans 15 residues. The germline gives CDR1 SGHTA, CDR2 FQGNSA. V lost 5 bases and J lost 4, with 17 bases in between. The TCR originated in a human donor who donated a stem cell graft to a child with Fanconi anemia. The chain recombines TRBV7-2 with TRBJ2-5, with D perhaps TRBD1 (5 bases). This material consisted of PBMCs, taken from the stem cell graft. The CDR3 reads CASSPTGREGETQYF. The CDR3 DNA reads as TGTGCCAGCAGCCCCACAGGCAGGGAAGGAGAGACCCAGTACTTC.